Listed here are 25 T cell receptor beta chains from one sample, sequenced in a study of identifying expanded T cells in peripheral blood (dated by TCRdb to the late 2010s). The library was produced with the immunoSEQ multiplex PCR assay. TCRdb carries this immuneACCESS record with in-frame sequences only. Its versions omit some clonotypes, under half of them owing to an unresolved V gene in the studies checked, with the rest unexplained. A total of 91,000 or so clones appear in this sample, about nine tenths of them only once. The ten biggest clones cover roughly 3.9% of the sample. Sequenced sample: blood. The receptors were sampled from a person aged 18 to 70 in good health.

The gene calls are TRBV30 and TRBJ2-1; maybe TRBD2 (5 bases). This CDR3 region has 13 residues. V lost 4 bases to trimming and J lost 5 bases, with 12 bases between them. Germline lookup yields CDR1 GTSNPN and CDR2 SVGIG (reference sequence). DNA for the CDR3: TGTGCCTGGACCCTCCCGGGGAACAATGAGCAGTTCTTC. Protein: CAWTLPGNNEQFF.

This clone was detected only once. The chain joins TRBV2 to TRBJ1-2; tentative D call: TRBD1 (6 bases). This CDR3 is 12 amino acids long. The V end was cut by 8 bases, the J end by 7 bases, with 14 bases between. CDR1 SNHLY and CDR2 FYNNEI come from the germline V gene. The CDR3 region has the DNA TGTGCCAGCGGGAACAGGGAGGCTGGCTACACCTTC. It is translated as CASGNREAGYTF.

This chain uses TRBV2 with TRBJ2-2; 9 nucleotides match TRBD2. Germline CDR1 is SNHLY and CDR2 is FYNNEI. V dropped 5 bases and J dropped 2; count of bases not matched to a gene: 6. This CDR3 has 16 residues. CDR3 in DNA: TGTGCCAGCAGTTTTGGGACTAGCAGAAACACCGGGGAGCTGTTTTTT. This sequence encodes CASSFGTSRNTGELFF.

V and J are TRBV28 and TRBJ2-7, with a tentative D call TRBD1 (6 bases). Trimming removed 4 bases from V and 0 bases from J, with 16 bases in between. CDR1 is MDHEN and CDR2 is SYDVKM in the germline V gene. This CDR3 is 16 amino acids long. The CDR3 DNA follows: TGTGCCAGCAGTTCATACAGGGTGAGGGTCTCCTACGAGCAGTACTTC. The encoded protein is CASSSYRVRVSYEQYF.

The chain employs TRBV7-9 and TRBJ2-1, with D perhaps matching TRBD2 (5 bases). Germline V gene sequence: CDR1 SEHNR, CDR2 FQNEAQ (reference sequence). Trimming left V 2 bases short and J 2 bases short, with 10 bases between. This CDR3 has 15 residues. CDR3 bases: TGTGCCAGCAGCTTATCAGTGACTACCTACAATGAGCAGTTCTTC. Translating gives CASSLSVTTYNEQFF.

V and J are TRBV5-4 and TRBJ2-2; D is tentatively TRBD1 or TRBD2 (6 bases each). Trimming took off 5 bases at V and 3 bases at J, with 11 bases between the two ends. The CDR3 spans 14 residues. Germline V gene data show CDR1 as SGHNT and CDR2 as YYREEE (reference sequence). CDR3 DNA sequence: TGTGCCAGCAGGACGGGGGCGGACACCGGGGAGCTGTTTTTT. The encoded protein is CASRTGADTGELFF.

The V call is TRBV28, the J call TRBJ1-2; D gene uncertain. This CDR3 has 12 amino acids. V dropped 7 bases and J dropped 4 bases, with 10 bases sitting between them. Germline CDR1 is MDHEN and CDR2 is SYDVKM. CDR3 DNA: TGTGCCAGCACCTCGGACTTCTATGGCTACACCTTC. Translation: CASTSDFYGYTF.

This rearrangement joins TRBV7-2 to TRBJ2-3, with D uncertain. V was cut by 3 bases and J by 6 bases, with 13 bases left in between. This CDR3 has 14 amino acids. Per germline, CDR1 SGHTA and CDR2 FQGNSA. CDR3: CASSFGPAVDTQYF. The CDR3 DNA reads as TGTGCCAGCAGCTTTGGCCCGGCAGTCGATACGCAGTATTTT.

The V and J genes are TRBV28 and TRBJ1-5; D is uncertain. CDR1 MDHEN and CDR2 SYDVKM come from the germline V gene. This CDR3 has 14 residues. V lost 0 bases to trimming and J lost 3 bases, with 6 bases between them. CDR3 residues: CASSLWGNNQPQHF. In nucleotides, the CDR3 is TGTGCCAGCAGTTTATGGGGGAACAATCAGCCCCAGCATTTT.

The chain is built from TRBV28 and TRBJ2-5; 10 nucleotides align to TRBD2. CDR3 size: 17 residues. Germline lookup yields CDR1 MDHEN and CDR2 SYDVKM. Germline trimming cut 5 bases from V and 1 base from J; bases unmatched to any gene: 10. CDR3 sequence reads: CASSPGAVAGGQETQYF. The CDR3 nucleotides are TGTGCCAGCAGTCCCGGGGCGGTAGCGGGAGGCCAAGAGACCCAGTACTTC.

The DNA of the CDR3 is TGTGCCAGTAGTATATCATCCGGGCAGCGGGAGACCCAGTACTTC. Protein product: CASSISSGQRETQYF. The chain links TRBV19 to TRBJ2-5; a possible D gene is TRBD2 (5 bases). V shed 2 bases and J shed 5 bases, with 15 bases lying between them. Germline V gives CDR1 LNHDA, CDR2 SQIVND (reference sequence). The CDR3 contains 15 residues.

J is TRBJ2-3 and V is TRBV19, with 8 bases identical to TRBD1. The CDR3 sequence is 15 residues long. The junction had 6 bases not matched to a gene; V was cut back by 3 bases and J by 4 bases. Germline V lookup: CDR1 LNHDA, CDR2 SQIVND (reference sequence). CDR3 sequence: CASSIEGTGSDTQYF. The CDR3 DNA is TGTGCCAGTAGTATTGAGGGGACAGGATCAGATACGCAGTATTTT.

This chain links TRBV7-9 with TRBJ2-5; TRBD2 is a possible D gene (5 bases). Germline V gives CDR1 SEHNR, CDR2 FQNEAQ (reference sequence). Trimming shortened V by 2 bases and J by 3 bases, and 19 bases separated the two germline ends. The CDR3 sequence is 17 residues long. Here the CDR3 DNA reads TGTGCCAGCAGCTTATTAGGGCTATCGGACTTCGAAGAGACCCAGTACTTC. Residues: CASSLLGLSDFEETQYF.

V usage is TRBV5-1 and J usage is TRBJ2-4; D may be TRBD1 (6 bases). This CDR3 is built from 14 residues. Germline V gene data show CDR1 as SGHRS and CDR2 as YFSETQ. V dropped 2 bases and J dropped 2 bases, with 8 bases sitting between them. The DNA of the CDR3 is TGCGCCAGCAGCTTACAGGGAACCAAAAACATTCAGTACTTC. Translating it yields CASSLQGTKNIQYF.

For the CDR3, the DNA is TGTGCCAGCAGCTCTACGGGGGGGCTGAACATTCAGTACTTC. Its translation: CASSSTGGLNIQYF. The chain carries TRBV7-2 and TRBJ2-4, with TRBD2 matching over 8 bases. The CDR3 totals 14 residues. The trim removed 4 bases at V and 7 bases at J, leaving 6 bases unmatched. CDR1 and CDR2 from the germline V gene are SGHTA and FQGNSA.

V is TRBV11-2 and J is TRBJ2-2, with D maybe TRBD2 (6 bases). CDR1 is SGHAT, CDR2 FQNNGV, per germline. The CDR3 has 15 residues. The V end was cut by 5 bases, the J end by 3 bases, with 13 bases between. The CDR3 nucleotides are TGTGCCAGCAGCCTTCGCGGGGTCGACACCGGGGAGCTGTTTTTT. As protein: CASSLRGVDTGELFF. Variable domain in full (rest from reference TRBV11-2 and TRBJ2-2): EAGVAQSPRYKIIEKRQSVAFWCNPISGHATLYWYQQILGQGPKLLIQFQNNGVVDDSQLPKDRFSAERLKGVDSTLKIQPAKLEDSAVYLCASSLRGVDTGELFFGEGSRLTVL.

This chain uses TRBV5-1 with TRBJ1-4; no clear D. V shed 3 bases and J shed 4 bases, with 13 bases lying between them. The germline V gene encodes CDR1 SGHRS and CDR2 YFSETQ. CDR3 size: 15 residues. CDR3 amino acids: CASSSTARLNEKLFF. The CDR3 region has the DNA TGCGCCAGCAGCTCCACAGCGAGACTTAATGAAAAACTGTTTTTT.

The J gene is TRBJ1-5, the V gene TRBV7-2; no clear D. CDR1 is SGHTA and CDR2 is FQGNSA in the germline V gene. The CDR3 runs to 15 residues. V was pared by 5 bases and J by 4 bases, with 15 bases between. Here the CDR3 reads CASSPWGGKNQPQHF. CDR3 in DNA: TGTGCCAGCAGCCCATGGGGAGGGAAAAATCAGCCCCAGCATTTT.

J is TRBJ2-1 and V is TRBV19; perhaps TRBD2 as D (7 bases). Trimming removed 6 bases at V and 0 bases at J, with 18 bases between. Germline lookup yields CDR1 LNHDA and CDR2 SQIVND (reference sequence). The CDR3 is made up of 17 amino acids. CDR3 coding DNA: TGTGCCAGTAGAGCAGGCGCCGGGGGGCGCTCCTACAATGAGCAGTTCTTC. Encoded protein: CASRAGAGGRSYNEQFF.

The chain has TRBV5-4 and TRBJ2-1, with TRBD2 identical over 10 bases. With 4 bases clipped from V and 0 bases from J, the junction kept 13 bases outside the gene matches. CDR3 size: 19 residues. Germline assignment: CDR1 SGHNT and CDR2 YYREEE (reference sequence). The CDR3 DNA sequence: TGTGCCAGCAGCCATCTAATGAAAGCGGGGGGGAGCTCCTACAATGAGCAGTTCTTC. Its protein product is CASSHLMKAGGSSYNEQFF.

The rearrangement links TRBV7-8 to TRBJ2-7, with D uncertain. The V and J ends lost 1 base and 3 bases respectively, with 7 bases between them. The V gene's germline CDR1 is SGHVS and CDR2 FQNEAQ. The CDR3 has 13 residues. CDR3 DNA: TGTGCCAGCAGCTTAGGACACCTCTACGAGCAGTACTTC. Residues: CASSLGHLYEQYF.

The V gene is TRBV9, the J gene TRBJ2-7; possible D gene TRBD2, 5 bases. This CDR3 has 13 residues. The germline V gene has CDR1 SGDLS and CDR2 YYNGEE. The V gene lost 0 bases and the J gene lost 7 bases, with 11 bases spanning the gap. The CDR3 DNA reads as TGTGCCAGCAGCGTAGGCCTAGCCTGGGAGCAGTACTTC. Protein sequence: CASSVGLAWEQYF.

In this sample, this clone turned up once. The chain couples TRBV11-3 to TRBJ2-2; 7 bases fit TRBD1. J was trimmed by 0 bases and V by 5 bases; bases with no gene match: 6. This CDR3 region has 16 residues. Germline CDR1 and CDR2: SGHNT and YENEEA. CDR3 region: CASSPGTVANTGELFF. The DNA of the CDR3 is TGTGCCAGCAGCCCCGGGACAGTCGCGAACACCGGGGAGCTGTTTTTT.

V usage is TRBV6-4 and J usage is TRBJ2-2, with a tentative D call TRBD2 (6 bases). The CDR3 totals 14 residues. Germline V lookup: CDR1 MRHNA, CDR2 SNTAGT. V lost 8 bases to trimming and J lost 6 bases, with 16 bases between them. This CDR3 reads CASSEAGSAGELFF. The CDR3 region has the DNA TGTGCCAGCTCAGAGGCGGGATCTGCCGGGGAGCTGTTTTTT.

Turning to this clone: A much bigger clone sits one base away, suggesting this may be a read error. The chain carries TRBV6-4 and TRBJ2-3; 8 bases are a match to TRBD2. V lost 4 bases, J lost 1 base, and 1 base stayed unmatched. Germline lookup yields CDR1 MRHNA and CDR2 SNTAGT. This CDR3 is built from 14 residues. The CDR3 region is CASSATSGTDTQYF. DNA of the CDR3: TGTGCCAGCAGTGCGACTAGCGGCACAGATACGCAGTATTTT.